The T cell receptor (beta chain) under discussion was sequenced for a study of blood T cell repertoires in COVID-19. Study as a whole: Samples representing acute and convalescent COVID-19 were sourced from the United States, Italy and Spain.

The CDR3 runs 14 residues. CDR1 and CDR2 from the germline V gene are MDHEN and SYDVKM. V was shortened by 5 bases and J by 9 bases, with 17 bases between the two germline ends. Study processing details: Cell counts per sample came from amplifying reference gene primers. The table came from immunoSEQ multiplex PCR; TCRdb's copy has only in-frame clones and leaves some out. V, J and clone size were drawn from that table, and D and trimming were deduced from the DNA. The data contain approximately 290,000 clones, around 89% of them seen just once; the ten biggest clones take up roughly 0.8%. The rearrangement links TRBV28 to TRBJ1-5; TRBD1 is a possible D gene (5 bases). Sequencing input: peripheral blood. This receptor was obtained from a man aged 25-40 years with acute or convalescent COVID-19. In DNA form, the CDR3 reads TGTGCCAGCAGTCCGACCGGGGGGTGGAGGCCCCAGCATTTT. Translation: CASSPTGGWRPQHF.